The next 16 T cell receptor beta chains were all read from a single sample in a study of blood T cell repertoires in COVID-19. Clones were read by immunoSEQ multiplex PCR, and TCRdb kept only the in-frame ones, dropping some. The data hold under 250,000 clones, with around four fifths observed a single time. The sample consisted of peripheral blood. All receptors derive from a woman aged 70-85 years with active or convalescent COVID-19.

The rearrangement links TRBV7-8 to TRBJ2-1, with D perhaps matching TRBD2 (6 bases). Germline CDR1 and CDR2: SGHVS and FQNEAQ. The CDR3 is 12 residues long. V was cut by 5 bases and J by 5 bases, with 7 bases left in between. The CDR3 DNA reads as TGTGCCAGCAGCCGGAGGGACAATGAGCAGTTCTTC. As protein: CASSRRDNEQFF.

This chain links TRBV27 with TRBJ1-1; D is uncertain. CDR3 length equals 13 residues. Germline values: CDR1 MNHEY, CDR2 SMNVEV (reference sequence). V lost 2 bases and J lost 3, with 7 bases in between. CDR3 in amino acids: CASSLSTYTEAFF. The CDR3, as DNA: TGTGCCAGCAGTTTAAGCACGTACACTGAAGCTTTCTTT.

This clone was observed a single time. This rearrangement joins TRBV28 to TRBJ1-6; the match to TRBD1 covers 7 bases. The CDR3 has 19 residues. With 2 bases clipped from V and 8 bases from J, the junction kept 18 bases outside the gene matches. Germline V CDR1 and CDR2: MDHEN, SYDVKM. CDR3 region: CASSLPSSRSGQEYSPLHF. In DNA form, the CDR3 reads TGTGCCAGCAGTTTACCCTCGAGCCGATCCGGACAGGAGTATTCACCCCTCCACTTT.

The genes are TRBV18 and TRBJ2-2; TRBD1 matches 11 bases. The CDR3 spans 16 residues. Losses at the gene ends were 6 bases for V and 3 bases for J; bases not matched to a gene: 6. Germline assignment: CDR1 KGHSH and CDR2 LQKENI. The CDR3 loop reads CASSVGTGGHTGELFF. Written as DNA, the CDR3 is TGTGCCAGCTCCGTTGGGACAGGGGGACACACCGGGGAGCTGTTTTTT.

This rearrangement joins TRBV9 to TRBJ1-1; tentatively, D is TRBD1 (5 bases). V was clipped by 4 bases and J by 1 base, with 11 bases between them. The CDR3 has 14 residues. Per the germline V gene, CDR1 is SGDLS and CDR2 is YYNGEE. This CDR3 is CASSPTGGNTEAFF. CDR3 DNA: TGTGCCAGCAGCCCGACGGGGGGGAACACTGAAGCTTTCTTT. The entire variable domain, with the rest obtained from reference TRBV9 and TRBJ1-1, is as follows: DSGVTQTPKHLITATGQRVTLRCSPRSGDLSVYWYQQSLDQGLQFLIQYYNGEERAKGNILERFSAQQFPDLHSELNLSSLELGDSALYFCASSPTGGNTEAFFGQGTRLTVV.

V usage is TRBV6-2 or TRBV6-3 and J usage is TRBJ2-7; the D gene is possibly TRBD1 (5 bases). Germline-derived CDR1 and CDR2 are MNHEY and SVGEGT. The ends were cut back, 4 bases at V and 1 base at J, with 14 bases in the middle. The CDR3 totals 15 residues. The CDR3 region has the DNA TGTGCCAGCAGTTTTGGAGTACAGGTATCCTACGAGCAGTACTTC. Protein: CASSFGVQVSYEQYF.

V gene TRBV9 combines with J gene TRBJ1-5; D is possibly TRBD1 (6 bases). Germline CDR1 and CDR2: SGDLS and YYNGEE. CDR3 length: 14 amino acids. The ends were cut back, 3 bases at V and 2 bases at J, with 9 bases in the middle. This chain's CDR3 is CASSEGGGNQPQHF. CDR3 nucleotide sequence: TGTGCCAGCAGCGAGGGGGGGGGCAATCAGCCCCAGCATTTT.

The V and J genes are TRBV6-5 and TRBJ2-7; 7 bases agree with TRBD1. Per germline, CDR1 MNHEY and CDR2 SVGAGI. CDR3 size: 14 residues. V shed 7 bases, J shed 0 bases, and the junction held 6 bases outside the gene matches. CDR3 region: CASKVTGSSYEQYF. As DNA, the CDR3 is TGTGCCAGCAAGGTGACAGGGTCCTCCTACGAGCAGTACTTC.

The chain recombines TRBV3-1 (or the pseudogene TRBV3-2) with TRBJ2-7, with TRBD2 matching 9 bases. Per the germline V gene, CDR1 is LGHDT and CDR2 is YNNKEL (reference sequence). The CDR3 spans 14 residues. The V segment lost 0 bases and the J segment 6 bases; nucleotides outside the gene matches: 3. CDR3 sequence (DNA): TGTGCCAGCAGCCAAGAGAGCGGGAGGTGCGAGCAGTACTTC. Its translation is CASSQESGRCEQYF.

The CDR3 reads CATSSLTGGGETQYF. Here the CDR3 DNA reads TGTGCCACCAGCAGTTTAACGGGAGGGGGTGAGACCCAGTACTTC. The chain combines TRBV15 with TRBJ2-5; TRBD2 aligns across 8 bases. Germline values: CDR1 LNHNV, CDR2 YYDKDF (reference sequence). V gave up 3 bases and J gave up 5 bases; unmatched junction bases: 8. The CDR3 is 15 residues long.

V is TRBV30 and J is TRBJ2-1, with D possibly TRBD2 on 5 matching bases. Germline V gives CDR1 GTSNPN, CDR2 SVGIG (reference sequence). Trimming left V 2 bases short and J 6 bases short, with 11 bases between. CDR3 length: 13 residues. CDR3 in amino acids: CAWSPASSNEQFF. The CDR3 nucleotides are TGTGCCTGGAGTCCGGCTAGCAGCAATGAGCAGTTCTTC.

The chain has TRBV29-1 and TRBJ2-7, with 7 bases identical to TRBD1. The ends lost 5 bases at V and 3 bases at J; junction bases unmatched: 7. CDR1 and CDR2 (germline): SQVTM, ANQGSEA. This CDR3 has 13 residues. As DNA, the CDR3 is TGCAGCGTTCTGACAGGGAGCGGCTACGAGCAGTACTTC. Its protein is CSVLTGSGYEQYF.

This clone was seen more than once but under ten times. J is TRBJ2-3 and V is TRBV29-1; D not resolved. The CDR3 length is 13 residues. CDR1 SQVTM and CDR2 ANQGSEA come from the germline V gene. V dropped 3 bases and J dropped 3 bases, with 10 bases sitting between them. The CDR3 nucleotides are TGCAGCGTTGAGGGCACGAATACAGATACGCAGTATTTT. Protein sequence: CSVEGTNTDTQYF.

The chain is built from TRBV5-4 and TRBJ2-1, with D maybe TRBD2 (6 bases). The length of the CDR3 is 19 residues. Trimming left V 4 bases short and J 0 bases short, with 23 bases between. Germline V gene lookup returns CDR1 SGHNT and CDR2 YYREEE (reference sequence). CDR3 in DNA: TGTGCCAGCAGCACCCCGGCCCCTAGCGCAAAGAGCTCCTACAATGAGCAGTTCTTC. It is translated as CASSTPAPSAKSSYNEQFF. The full variable domain, its missing parts supplied by reference TRBV5-4 and TRBJ2-1, is ETGVTQSPTHLIKTRGQQVTLRCSSQSGHNTVSWYQQALGQGPQFIFQYYREEENGRGNFPPRFSGLQFPNYSSELNVNALELDDSALYLCASSTPAPSAKSSYNEQFFGPGTRLTVL.

CDR3 loop: CASSGPTGQETQYF. DNA of the CDR3: TGTGCCAGCAGTGGCCCGACAGGCCAAGAGACCCAGTACTTC. V gene TRBV2 combines with J gene TRBJ2-5, with D tentatively TRBD1 (6 bases). V was cut by 4 bases and J by 1 base, with 10 bases left in between. The CDR3 contains 14 residues. Germline CDR1 SNHLY, CDR2 FYNNEI.

J is TRBJ2-7 and V is TRBV11-2; D uncertain. This CDR3 is built from 14 residues. Trimming shortened V by 0 bases and J by 2 bases, and 8 bases separated the two germline ends. Germline values: CDR1 SGHAT, CDR2 FQNNGV. The CDR3 protein is CASSLDGSTYEQYF. The CDR3 region has the DNA TGTGCCAGCAGCTTAGATGGTTCTACCTACGAGCAGTACTTC.